This record covers a single T cell receptor beta chain. The antigen this receptor binds is unknown. The data derive from a study of cytomegalovirus exposure and HLA in healthy donors (dated by TCRdb to 2017 to 2019). Context from the whole study: In an earlier analysis of 587 of the donors, 250 to 350 Gb of sequence data and about 110 million unique TCR beta sequences from about 180 million T cells were reported. Every discovery cohort repertoire had been produced on one sequencing platform. Typing coverage differed by locus: A, B, C, DRB1 and DQB1 were typed in roughly 620-630 donors, DQA1 in about 560, DPA1 in approximately 600, and DPB1 in just under 490. The T cell repertoires of several hundred subjects were profiled by immunosequencing and related to cytomegalovirus serostatus. Of the roughly 400 genotyped donors, 81% fell in the genetic ancestry cluster associated with self-reported Caucasian donors. Roughly 300 gigabases of sequencing data and tens of millions of unique TCR sequences were included in an early release covering roughly 700 HLA-typed donors. Class I and class II HLA loci were covered by the typing at four-digit resolution. Donor age, sex, ethnicity and CMV serostatus were compiled together with the repertoire data. The study aimed to test whether cataloging public T cell receptors could reveal signatures of past pathogen exposure. Roughly 5 DR-DQ haplotypes were handled as single units for association and clustering because linkage in the cohort was strong. To study patterns of TCR occurrence, a later analysis re-analyzed previously published TCR beta repertoires from under 750 donors and added high-resolution HLA genotyping. In addition to the first cohort of 666 subjects, a separate validation cohort of under 150 different subjects was used. Rather than using new phenotypic data, the later analysis identified candidate immune exposures from TCR beta sequences and from how often those sequences occurred across donors. An earlier analysis of 587 of the donors used high-throughput TCR beta sequencing to judge whether each TCR beta V gene segment behaved as functional or pseudogenic. Across around 400 genotyped donors of the cohort, an average of roughly 250,000 unique TCR beta nucleotide sequences per donor were sequenced, and roughly 18% of those sequences were non-productive. The study combined high-throughput TCR immunosequencing, statistical association of individual TCRs with disease status, and machine learning to predict cytomegalovirus infection status. A later genetic analysis took genome-wide SNP genotypes for about three fifths of the 666 donors and used that subset as a discovery cohort.

Trimming removed 7 bases from V and 4 bases from J; the gene matches leave 12 bases unexplained. The cysteine opens and the phenylalanine closes a CDR3 of 15 amino acids. CDR3 DNA only is kept here, 45 bases in frame from base 1. CDR1 and CDR2, per the germline V gene (reference sequence), are SEHNR and FQNEAQ. The cohort comprised some 730 healthy bone marrow donors. At the time of sampling, every cohort member was nominally healthy, though immune exposures that went unrecorded were likely present. The donor tested CMV seropositive and was one of the 289 seropositive cohort members. A peripheral blood sample was collected from each donor, and TCR beta sequencing was performed on peripheral blood mononuclear cells. Genomic DNA was extracted from the blood cell samples with the Qiagen DNeasy Blood Extraction Kit. What the authors observed across the whole study: In a later analysis, the rate of TCR association differed among HLA loci, with DRB1 alleles having the most associated TCRs and HLA-C alleles having the fewest. When HLA alleles, especially DR and DQ, strongly co-occurred, TCR associations were difficult to assign to individual alleles. The authors suggested that the approach could potentially be extended to other disease states and immunological phenotypes. A further reported finding was that TCR beta sequences accurately predicted the HLA-A and HLA-B alleles for most subjects in the first cohort. HLA typing was unavailable for some donors at each locus, so association tests used only the typed subset. For the cohort, immune exposure information was limited to CMV serostatus. In both the original and validation cohorts, the classifier was reported to diagnose cytomegalovirus status with high specificity and sensitivity. Because counts were too low, seventeen rarely observed V segments, including chromosome 9 orphons, were excluded from the earlier analysis of under 650 of the donors. In a later analysis, 16,951 TCR beta sequences were associated with specific HLA alleles at a false discovery rate of 0.05. According to a later analysis, parvovirus B19, influenza, CMV and Epstein-Barr virus appeared linked to several top co-occurrence clusters. A group of highly shared sequence variants was considered likely to be a technical artifact of the sequencing pipeline. Correlated functional status among segregating V segments might be attributable to linkage disequilibrium, but an unknown experimental factor could not be ruled out. The study gave a list of some 150 TCR beta chains associated with cytomegalovirus. Three of the identified cytomegalovirus-associated TCR beta chains were confirmed in vitro to be specific for cytomegalovirus antigens. A later analysis found that most CMV-associated TCR beta chains appeared HLA-restricted, with HLA associations seemingly driven largely by CMV exposure. Roughly uniform sequencing depth across donors was assumed in presence/absence analyses, although this assumption may not hold. In a later genetic analysis, a missense DCLRE1C variant was associated with V-gene and J-gene trimming of TCR beta chains, and the association was replicated in an independent cohort. A later analysis found that HLA-associated TCR beta chains were more clonally expanded and had lower generation probabilities than equally common non-associated chains. Some IMGT-functional V segments, including TRBV6-2 and TRBV6-3, could not be distinguished by the 87-base-pair reads and were therefore excluded. In an earlier analysis of roughly 500 of the donors, most TCR beta V segments appeared in productive rearrangements about 87% or about 30% of the time, broadly matching IMGT annotations. Across donors, most TCR sequences were observed very rarely, whereas some public TCRs were present in many individuals. A later genetic analysis reported fewer N-insertions in productive TCRs among donors in an Asian-associated ancestry cluster than the 666-donor mean. The cohort was sequenced for TCR beta chains only, and without alpha or paired-chain data the features that could be detected were limited.

Library method: the immunoSEQ multiplex PCR assay. For the multiplex PCR, a mixture combining 60 forward primers for TCR Vbeta segments and 13 reverse primers for TCR Jbeta segments was used. The CDR3 region of rearranged TCR beta genes was amplified from genomic DNA by a multiplex PCR assay. The Illumina HiSeq System was used to sequence the amplified TCR beta libraries as 87-base-pair reads. As for how the authors treated the data: A later analysis tallied some 79 million unique TCR beta chains across the 600 to 700 repertoires, and around 9.9 million of those chains were shared by two or more donors. Raw reads were error-corrected and collapsed into unique sequences by a nearest-neighbor algorithm in which closely related sequences were merged to remove PCR and sequencing errors. Alignment of CDR3 sequences to IMGT reference sequences was used to assign V, D and J gene segments. For a sequence to be retained, at least a six-nucleotide match to both a V gene segment and a J gene segment was required. A rearrangement was called productive if the CDR3 had no stop codons and remained in frame with V and J, and every other rearrangement was called non-productive. Following IMGT convention, CDR3 was defined as the stretch from the second conserved V-encoded cysteine up to the conserved J-encoded phenylalanine. The earlier analysis of some 580 of the donors excluded any sequence lacking an unambiguous match to a single V gene segment. In an earlier analysis of a few hundred of the donors, a V segment was called functional when productive rearrangements were above 56.7%, and segregating when the standard deviation between donors exceeded 5%. A statistical classification framework was built to diagnose cytomegalovirus status from the catalog of TCR beta chain sequences. In a later analysis, TCR nucleotide sequences were compared against IMGT/GENE-DB human TR gene sequences so that V and J genes could be assigned. The TCRdist pipeline was used in a later analysis to assign CDR3 sequences and most-parsimonious VDJ recombination scenarios. In a later analysis, each TCR beta chain was defined by its CDR3 amino acid sequence together with its V-gene family, and reads without a unique V-gene family were excluded. A later analysis removed 550 to 700 highly shared, low-generation-probability nucleotide sequences to deal with suspected cross-contamination and a sequencing artifact. In a later analysis, a clonal expansion index was calculated for each public chain from normalized within-repertoire ranks of inferred template counts. Generation probabilities in a later analysis came from a VDJ recombination model fitted to out-of-frame rearrangements, and those results were checked against IGoR. In a later analysis, TCR-TCR, TCR-HLA and TCR-CMV co-occurrence was scored with hypergeometric tests, and a repertoire-size bias correction was applied to TCR pairs. To estimate false discovery rates, a later analysis permuted the HLA or CMV assignments 20 times. In a later analysis, co-occurring TCRs were grouped with DBSCAN, and TCRdist sequence similarity was added when clustering was performed within HLA-allele-positive subsets. Repertoires with fewer than 30,000 or more than 120,000 public chains were left out of co-occurrence clustering, as were a few repertoires with anomalous nucleotide sharing. TCRdb provides this immuneACCESS table in a form limited to in-frame rearrangements. Some clones are lacking; in checked studies, under half of them reflect an unresolved V gene, and why the rest are absent is not known. The DNA was the basis for D and trimming; V, J and clone size are from that table. The sample's clone listing holds 56,000 or so clones. The ten largest make up roughly 26% of the sample.

The sequence links TRBV7-9 to TRBJ2-5; 7 bases in the junction line up with TRBD2. The sample consisted of PBMCs. This TCR came from a man in his forties or fifties in good health and CMV-seropositive. CDR3 sequence: CASTRAGGGGETQYF. The DNA sequence is TGTGCCAGCACCAGAGCAGGCGGGGGAGGAGAGACCCAGTACTTC.